This T cell receptor beta chain was captured in a study of T cell responses to AZD1222 COVID-19 vaccine. Germline V gene lookup returns CDR1 SGHRS and CDR2 YFSETQ. Trimming left V 4 bases short and J 5 bases short, with 10 bases between. The CDR3 totals 12 residues. Of note for this clone: Antigen specificity is unknown.

Here immunoSEQ multiplex PCR was the method, and the copy in TCRdb shows in-frame clones only, minus some. The profile shows tens of thousands of clones, 92% of them singletons. The study pooled second doses at about 4 or about 12 weeks. Study outcomes and limitations: White British people made up most donors, females outnumbered males, and clonal diversity was possibly underestimated.

Sequenced here: peripheral blood, sampled 28 days after the second AZD1222 dose. The genes are TRBV5-1 and TRBJ2-7; D perhaps matches TRBD2 (5 bases). The clonotype originates from an adult who received the AZD1222 COVID-19 vaccine. This chain's CDR3 is CASSRLADEQYF. In DNA form, the CDR3 reads TGCGCCAGCAGCCGGCTAGCTGACGAGCAGTACTTC.